A selection of T cell receptor beta chains follows, all from one sample in a study of radiotherapy plus CTLA-4 blockade in lung cancer. TCRdb keeps only in-frame clones here, not all; method: immunoSEQ multiplex PCR. The sample lists fewer than 95,000 clones, roughly 80% occurring once. The sample here was peripheral blood, taken from a patient treated with radiotherapy plus ipilimumab. These receptors originate from a human donor with non-small cell lung cancer who had stable disease on radiotherapy plus ipilimumab. Both conserved end residues are part of each CDR3. A D gene is named only where the DNA matches it firmly. Size values are once, few and many counts, or a class for expanded clones, and some rows have none.

J: TRBJ1-2
V: TRBV5-8
D: -
size: few
DNA: TGTGCCAGCAGCTTACAGCGCGGACATGGCTACACCTTC
CDR3: CASSLQRGHGYTF

J: TRBJ2-2
V: TRBV18
D: -
size: -
DNA: TGTGCCAGCTCACCCAAGGACCGATTGACCGGGGAGCTGTTTTTT
CDR3: CASSPKDRLTGELFF

J: TRBJ1-1
V: TRBV19
D: -
size: -
DNA: TGTGCCAGTAGTATCCAGGGTCCGGCGGACACTGAAGCTTTCTTT
CDR3: CASSIQGPADTEAFF

J: TRBJ1-1
V: TRBV5-1
D: -
size: once
DNA: TGCGCCAGCAGACGGAACACTGAAGCTTTCTTT
CDR3: CASRRNTEAFF

J: TRBJ1-2
V: TRBV18
D: -
size: -
DNA: TGTGCCAGCTCACCACCGGAGAGGGGCTATGGCTACACCTTC
CDR3: CASSPPERGYGYTF

J: TRBJ2-1
V: TRBV5-1
D: TRBD2
size: once
DNA: TGCGCCAGCAGCTTGGCGGGCGGGGGGAATGAGCAGTTCTTC
CDR3: CASSLAGGGNEQFF

J: TRBJ2-1
V: TRBV29-1
D: TRBD2
size: -
DNA: TGCAGCGTGAGGGCTAGCGGGGGTAATGAGCAGTTCTTC
CDR3: CSVRASGGNEQFF

J: TRBJ1-5
V: TRBV19
D: TRBD1
size: -
DNA: TGTGCCAGTAGTACAACAGGGGGTAAGGGCAACAATCAGCCCCAGCATTTT
CDR3: CASSTTGGKGNNQPQHF

J: TRBJ1-2
V: TRBV4-1
D: -
size: -
DNA: TGCGCCAGCAGCCAAGATGGCCGGGTCTTGGGTGGCTACACCTTC
CDR3: CASSQDGRVLGGYTF

J: TRBJ2-2
V: TRBV28
D: TRBD2
size: -
DNA: TGTGCCAGCAGTCCCGGGACTAGCCAGAACACCGGGGAGCTGTTTTTT
CDR3: CASSPGTSQNTGELFF

J: TRBJ1-2
V: TRBV19
D: TRBD1
size: -
DNA: TGTGCCAGTAGTATGTATCGTCGTACAGGGGAGAATGGCTACACCTTC
CDR3: CASSMYRRTGENGYTF

J: TRBJ2-3
V: TRBV15
D: -
size: -
DNA: TGTGCCACCAGCAGAGACAGGGGCACAGATACGCAGTATTTT
CDR3: CATSRDRGTDTQYF

J: TRBJ2-2
V: TRBV7-2
D: TRBD2
size: -
DNA: TGTGCCAGCAGCTTACGTGCGGGGGGGCCCGGGGAGCTGTTTTTT
CDR3: CASSLRAGGPGELFF

J: TRBJ2-1
V: TRBV2
D: TRBD2
size: -
DNA: TGTGCCAGCAGTGAAGAGGTCGCTAGAGCGGGGTTGTATGAGCAGTTCTTC
CDR3: CASSEEVARAGLYEQFF

J: TRBJ2-5
V: TRBV10-3
D: -
size: -
DNA: TGTGCCATCAGTGAGTCTGCTGGTCCCGGGGAGACCCAGTACTTC
CDR3: CAISESAGPGETQYF

J: TRBJ2-3
V: TRBV5-1
D: TRBD2
size: few
DNA: TGCGCCAGCAACCTACTAGCGGGGGATTCTGAGGATACGCAGTATTTT
CDR3: CASNLLAGDSEDTQYF

J: TRBJ2-6
V: TRBV29-1
D: -
size: -
DNA: TGCAGCGCGTTGGGTTTGGGACTCTCTGGGGCCAACGTCCTGACTTTC
CDR3: CSALGLGLSGANVLTF

J: TRBJ1-1
V: TRBV5-1
D: -
size: -
DNA: TGCGCCAGCAGCTTGGAACGGGGAGCCTCGAACACTGAAGCTTTCTTT
CDR3: CASSLERGASNTEAFF

J: TRBJ1-2
V: TRBV9
D: -
size: few
DNA: TGTGCCAGCAGCGCCTTCGACAGAGTGGGGGCCTATGGCTACACCTTC
CDR3: CASSAFDRVGAYGYTF

J: TRBJ2-3
V: TRBV19
D: TRBD2
size: few
DNA: TGTGCCAGTAGTATAGAGCTAGCGGGTTTAACTAGCACAGATACGCAGTATTTT
CDR3: CASSIELAGLTSTDTQYF

J: TRBJ2-7
V: TRBV7-9
D: -
size: -
DNA: TGTGCCAGCAGCTCTCTAGGACAAGGCAACGAGCAGTACTTC
CDR3: CASSSLGQGNEQYF

J: TRBJ2-5
V: TRBV5-4
D: TRBD1
size: -
DNA: TGTGCCAGCAGCTTGGAGGCAGGGGGAGAGACCCAGTACTTC
CDR3: CASSLEAGGETQYF

J: TRBJ2-7
V: TRBV19
D: -
size: few
DNA: TGTGCCAGTAGTAGAGATCGGCTAGCAACCTACGAGCAGTACTTC
CDR3: CASSRDRLATYEQYF

J: TRBJ1-4
V: TRBV15
D: TRBD1
size: -
DNA: TGTGCCACCAGCAGAGGAAGGACAGGGGTTAATGAAAAACTGTTTTTT
CDR3: CATSRGRTGVNEKLFF

J: TRBJ2-3
V: TRBV5-1
D: -
size: -
DNA: TGCGCCAGCAGCTTGGCGGGACGGACCACAGATACGCAGTATTTT
CDR3: CASSLAGRTTDTQYF

J: TRBJ2-7
V: TRBV19
D: -
size: -
DNA: TGTGCCAGTAGTATCGAGCGGATCTACGAGCAGTACTTC
CDR3: CASSIERIYEQYF

J: TRBJ2-2
V: TRBV4-2
D: TRBD2
size: -
DNA: TGTGCCAGCAGCCTGATACCTGGGACTAGCGGGGGGTTCGGGGAGCTGTTTTTT
CDR3: CASSLIPGTSGGFGELFF

J: TRBJ1-5
V: TRBV6-1
D: -
size: -
DNA: TGTGCCAGCAGTGATCGTCGGATTAGCAATCAGCCCCAGCATTTT
CDR3: CASSDRRISNQPQHF

J: TRBJ2-1
V: TRBV7-6
D: -
size: -
DNA: TGTGCCAGCAGCCCCGCGGGTCTCACGGGGAATGAGCAGTTCTTC
CDR3: CASSPAGLTGNEQFF

J: TRBJ2-5
V: TRBV10-3
D: TRBD2
size: -
DNA: TGTGCCACTGGACTAGCGGAGACCCAGTACTTC
CDR3: CATGLAETQYF

J: TRBJ2-3
V: TRBV28
D: -
size: -
DNA: TGTGCCAGCAGTTTAGGTGGTCAGGGCTCCGCACGTCATACGCAGTATTTT
CDR3: CASSLGGQGSARHTQYF

J: TRBJ2-3
V: TRBV5-1
D: TRBD2
size: -
DNA: TGCGCCAGCAGCTTATATGGGACTAGCGGAGGGCAGACAGATACGCAGTATTTT
CDR3: CASSLYGTSGGQTDTQYF

J: TRBJ2-3
V: TRBV15
D: TRBD2
size: -
DNA: TGTGCCACCAGCAGATTAGCGGGAGGGCCGGGAGATACGCAGTATTTT
CDR3: CATSRLAGGPGDTQYF

J: TRBJ2-1
V: TRBV2
D: -
size: -
DNA: TGTGCCAGCAGTGAAGAGGCCACAGGGAATGAGCAGTTCTTC
CDR3: CASSEEATGNEQFF

J: TRBJ2-7
V: TRBV6-1
D: -
size: -
DNA: TGTGCCAGCAGTGTGAACATGTACGAGCAGTACTTC
CDR3: CASSVNMYEQYF

J: TRBJ1-2
V: TRBV30
D: -
size: -
DNA: TGTGCCTGGAGTGGACCCGGGACGGTGAACTATGGCTACACCTTC
CDR3: CAWSGPGTVNYGYTF

J: TRBJ1-2
V: TRBV6-4
D: TRBD1
size: few
DNA: TGTGCCAGCAGTGACTCGGCAGGGGGCAATGGCTACACCTTC
CDR3: CASSDSAGGNGYTF

J: TRBJ1-1
V: TRBV30
D: TRBD1
size: -
DNA: TGTGCCTGGAGACAAGCGGACAGGGGAGGGACTGAAGCTTTCTTT
CDR3: CAWRQADRGGTEAFF

J: TRBJ2-7
V: TRBV6-1
D: -
size: -
DNA: TGTGCCAGCAGTGATGCCTGGAGGGAGCAGTACTTC
CDR3: CASSDAWREQYF

J: TRBJ2-2
V: TRBV6-4
D: -
size: -
DNA: TGTGCCAGCAGTGACGGGACAAGGCCCGGGGAGCTGTTTTTT
CDR3: CASSDGTRPGELFF

J: TRBJ1-5
V: TRBV5-1
D: -
size: -
DNA: TGCGCCAGCAGCTTAGGTGGATCAGGACAGCCCCAGCATTTT
CDR3: CASSLGGSGQPQHF

J: TRBJ1-4
V: TRBV28
D: -
size: -
DNA: TGTGCCAGCAGGGACAGCCGCTCAACTAATGAAAAACTGTTTTTT
CDR3: CASRDSRSTNEKLFF

J: TRBJ1-1
V: TRBV4-1
D: -
size: -
DNA: TGCGCCAGCAGTCCTGCGGGATCCATGAACACTGAAGCTTTCTTT
CDR3: CASSPAGSMNTEAFF

J: TRBJ1-1
V: TRBV27
D: -
size: -
DNA: TGTGCCAGCAGTTTTTCGGAGGACATGAACACTGAAGCTTTCTTT
CDR3: CASSFSEDMNTEAFF

J: TRBJ1-2
V: TRBV4-2
D: -
size: once
DNA: TGTGCCAGCAGCCAAGGACAGGCGCCGGCGGGCGGCTACACCTTC
CDR3: CASSQGQAPAGGYTF

J: TRBJ1-2
V: TRBV9
D: TRBD1
size: once
DNA: TGTGCCAGCAGCGTAGACAGGGGCTATGGCTACACCTTC
CDR3: CASSVDRGYGYTF

J: TRBJ2-2
V: TRBV2
D: -
size: -
DNA: TGTGCCAGCACTACCCAGGGACTTAACACCGGGGAGCTGTTTTTT
CDR3: CASTTQGLNTGELFF

J: TRBJ2-5
V: TRBV7-9
D: -
size: -
DNA: TGTGCCAGCAGCCGGCTTACAACAGGGAAAGAGACCCAGTACTTC
CDR3: CASSRLTTGKETQYF

J: TRBJ2-5
V: TRBV6-4
D: TRBD2
size: once
DNA: TGTGCCAGCAGTGAAACAGCGGGGGCCGGGGGGACCCAGTACTTC
CDR3: CASSETAGAGGTQYF

J: TRBJ2-5
V: TRBV7-8
D: -
size: -
DNA: TGTGCCAGCAGCTTAGCGAACATGCCGGCGGAGACCCAGTACTTC
CDR3: CASSLANMPAETQYF

J: TRBJ1-5
V: TRBV4-1
D: -
size: -
DNA: TGCGCCAGCAGCCAAGGTGCCACCGGCAATCAGCCCCAGCATTTT
CDR3: CASSQGATGNQPQHF

J: TRBJ2-3
V: TRBV2
D: TRBD2
size: -
DNA: TGTGCCAGCAGTTCCCCGGTGGTAGCGGGAGGGCCGGGCACAGATACGCAGTATTTT
CDR3: CASSSPVVAGGPGTDTQYF

J: TRBJ2-7
V: TRBV27
D: TRBD1
size: -
DNA: TGTGCCAGCGGCTCGACAGGGGTGTACGAGCAGTACTTC
CDR3: CASGSTGVYEQYF

J: TRBJ1-4
V: TRBV5-1
D: -
size: -
DNA: TGCGCCAGCAGCTTCACACCAACTAATGAAAAACTGTTTTTT
CDR3: CASSFTPTNEKLFF

J: TRBJ2-7
V: TRBV7-8
D: -
size: -
DNA: TGTGCCAGCAGCCATGCGGGCAGTAACTACGAGCAGTACTTC
CDR3: CASSHAGSNYEQYF

J: TRBJ2-6
V: TRBV29-1
D: -
size: -
DNA: TGCAGCGTTGTTAGGGACTCTGGGGCCAACGTCCTGACTTTC
CDR3: CSVVRDSGANVLTF

J: TRBJ2-7
V: TRBV5-4
D: TRBD1
size: -
DNA: TGTGCCAGCAGCCTCGACAGGGTCTACGAGCAGTACTTC
CDR3: CASSLDRVYEQYF